The 14 T cell receptor beta chains below come from one sample, sequenced in a study of cytomegalovirus exposure and HLA in healthy donors. Assay used: immunoSEQ multiplex PCR; TCRdb lists only in-frame clones, some missing. The data show roughly 120,000 clones, roughly nine tenths seen once. Sequenced material: PBMCs. The receptors stem from a woman aged 18-29 years in good health and CMV-seronegative.

This rearrangement joins TRBV9 to TRBJ2-7; 10 nucleotides agree with TRBD1. CDR1 and CDR2 from the germline V gene are SGDLS and YYNGEE. V gave up 4 bases and J gave up 1 base; unmatched junction bases: 2. This CDR3 has 14 amino acids. CDR3 coding DNA: TGTGCCAGCAGCTCGGGACAGGGGTCCTACGAGCAGTACTTC. This encodes CASSSGQGSYEQYF. The whole variable domain, remainder taken from reference TRBV9 and TRBJ2-7, is DSGVTQTPKHLITATGQRVTLRCSPRSGDLSVYWYQQSLDQGLQFLIQYYNGEERAKGNILERFSAQQFPDLHSELNLSSLELGDSALYFCASSSGQGSYEQYFGPGTRLTVT.

The chain couples TRBV21-1 to TRBJ2-7; TRBD2 reflects the table's D call only, with no check against the DNA. TRBV21-1 is reported as a pseudogene. The CDR3 is 16 residues long. The CDR3 DNA follows: TGTGCCAGCAGCCAGGGACTAGCGGGAGCTTGGTACGAGCAGTACTTC. Its translation: CASSQGLAGAWYEQYF.

This clone was recorded once. The chain's CDR3 is CASSGTGYGNTEAFF. The CDR3 DNA is TGTGCCAGCAGCGGAACAGGGTATGGGAACACTGAAGCTTTCTTT. V and J are TRBV9 and TRBJ1-1, with D perhaps TRBD1 (6 bases). CDR1 is SGDLS, CDR2 YYNGEE, per germline. V lost 3 bases, J lost 1 base, and 13 bases lay in between. This CDR3 spans 15 amino acids.

The chain has TRBV4-1 and TRBJ2-1, with TRBD2 matching over 12 bases. The CDR3 totals 20 residues. Germline loops: CDR1 MGHRA, CDR2 YSYEKL. V lost 0 bases and J lost 1; bases outside the gene matches: 10. The CDR3 is CASSQDRGTSGLSSYNEQFF. The CDR3 coding sequence is TGCGCCAGCAGCCAAGATCGAGGGACTAGCGGGCTTTCATCCTACAATGAGCAGTTCTTC.

The chain combines TRBV18 with TRBJ1-2, with 9 bases that match TRBD1. Per germline, CDR1 KGHSH and CDR2 LQKENI. V shed 0 bases and J 8 bases; nucleotides not matched to a gene: 4. The CDR3 length is 14 residues. This CDR3 is CASSPPWDREGYTF. In DNA, the CDR3 is TGTGCCAGCTCACCACCTTGGGACAGGGAGGGCTACACCTTC.

The chain employs TRBV19 and TRBJ1-3, with D tentatively TRBD1 (5 bases). Trimming pared 8 bases from V and 0 bases from J, leaving 11 bases between. The CDR3 is 14 amino acids. The V gene's germline CDR1 is LNHDA and CDR2 SQIVND (reference sequence). The CDR3 protein is CASEDSFSGNTIYF. CDR3 coding DNA: TGTGCCAGTGAAGACAGTTTCTCTGGAAACACCATATATTTT. The entire variable domain, with the rest obtained from reference TRBV19 and TRBJ1-3, is as follows: DGGITQSPKYLFRKEGQNVTLSCEQNLNHDAMYWYRQDPGQGLRLIYYSQIVNDFQKGDIAEGYSVSREKKESFPLTVTSAQKNPTAFYLCASEDSFSGNTIYFGEGSWLTVV.

The chain recombines TRBV20-1 with TRBJ2-5; D not resolved. The germline V gene encodes CDR1 DFQATT and CDR2 SNEGSKA (reference sequence). The CDR3 extends over 10 amino acids. Trimming stripped 5 bases from V and 8 bases from J, with 9 bases between. The CDR3 DNA is TGCAGTGCTCCCCAGAACACCCAGTACTTC. As protein: CSAPQNTQYF.

CDR3 in amino acids: CASSPQETADTQYF. The CDR3, as DNA: TGTGCCAGCAGTCCACAGGAAACAGCAGATACGCAGTATTTT. The V and J genes are TRBV2 and TRBJ2-3; perhaps TRBD1 as D (5 bases). CDR1 is SNHLY and CDR2 is FYNNEI in the germline V gene. CDR3 length equals 14 residues. Trimming removed 5 bases at V and 4 bases at J, with 13 bases between.

The J gene is TRBJ2-7, the V gene TRBV6-1; 10 bases are shared with TRBD1. Germline V gene sequence: CDR1 MNHNS, CDR2 SASEGT. The CDR3 spans 15 residues. V lost 7 bases, J lost 1 base, and 7 bases stayed unmatched. CDR3 amino acids: CASMSGTGDSYEQYF. Written as DNA, the CDR3 is TGTGCCAGCATGAGCGGGACAGGGGATTCCTACGAGCAGTACTTC.

This chain connects TRBV5-4 to TRBJ2-1, with 9 positions matching TRBD2. The germline V gene has CDR1 SGHNT and CDR2 YYREEE (reference sequence). With V trimmed by 4 bases and J by 4 bases, 9 bases remained unmatched. The CDR3 extends over 16 amino acids. The CDR3 here is CASSASTSGRYNEQFF. CDR3 sequence (DNA): TGTGCCAGCAGCGCCTCGACTAGCGGACGGTACAATGAGCAGTTCTTC.

V and J are TRBV7-2 and TRBJ2-1; perhaps TRBD1 as D (6 bases). Deletions cut 9 bases from V and 9 bases from J, with 15 bases between. The CDR3 has 12 amino acids. Germline-derived CDR1 and CDR2 are SGHTA and FQGNSA. This CDR3 reads CASNTGTGEQFF. Here the CDR3 DNA reads TGTGCCAGTAATACAGGGACGGGTGAGCAGTTCTTC.

The chain recombines TRBV27 with TRBJ1-4; 9 nucleotides agree with TRBD1. The CDR3 is 16 amino acids. Germline V gene data show CDR1 as MNHEY and CDR2 as SMNVEV (reference sequence). V lost 3 bases, J lost 6 bases, and 8 bases stayed unmatched. The CDR3 here is CASSFGTGRGDEKLFF. The CDR3 nucleotides are TGTGCCAGCAGTTTTGGGACAGGGAGGGGGGATGAAAAACTGTTTTTT.

This clone was observed a single time. The V and J genes are TRBV27 and TRBJ2-1, with 10 bases that match TRBD1. Germline-derived CDR1 and CDR2 are MNHEY and SMNVEV (reference sequence). The CDR3 sequence is 16 residues long. V lost 4 bases to trimming and J lost 5 bases; unmatched junction nucleotides: 8. CDR3 region: CASSSLGDRGNNEQFF. CDR3 bases: TGTGCCAGCAGTTCTTTAGGGGACAGGGGAAACAATGAGCAGTTCTTC.

This chain connects TRBV27 to TRBJ2-3; 8 bases line up with TRBD1. The CDR3 is 15 amino acids. The ends lost 3 bases at V and 0 bases at J; junction bases unmatched: 2. Germline V gene data show CDR1 as MNHEY and CDR2 as SMNVEV (reference sequence). CDR3 DNA: TGTGCCAGCAGTTTCCGGGACAGGAGCACAGATACGCAGTATTTT. Protein: CASSFRDRSTDTQYF.